A selection of T cell receptor beta chains follows, all from one sample in a study of cytomegalovirus exposure and HLA in healthy donors. The table came from immunoSEQ multiplex PCR; TCRdb's copy has only in-frame clones and leaves some out. The sample consists of about 100,000 clones, around 77% of them appearing once. The specimen was PBMCs. The receptor set was obtained from a male donor in good health and CMV-seropositive. Both conserved end residues are part of each CDR3. D genes are given only for firm matches.

TRBV28	NA	CASSVPQRGNTIYF
TRBV6-4	NA	CASRAVMADSGYTF
TRBV5-4	TRBD1	CASRRDLDRGQTQYF
TRBV30	NA	CAWTPEQGYEQYF
TRBV10-3	TRBD2	CAISGSGRYTDTQYF
TRBV11-2	TRBD1	CASSLDRRNTEAFF
TRBV5-6	TRBD1	CASGAADRAQETQYF
TRBV10-1	NA	CASSEYKNYGYTF
TRBV7-2	TRBD2	CASRAGEGEQFF
TRBV7-8	TRBD1	CASSLVGQGEYGYTF
TRBV4-2	NA	CASSQVRGSYEQYF
TRBV30	TRBD1	CAWSWEQGGRREQFF
TRBV29-1	TRBD1	CSVAGQGRKGNEQFF
TRBV28	NA	CASSLIGTLAKNIQYF
TRBV5-5	NA	CASSWDYRADEQYF
TRBV7-9	TRBD2	CASSSTGTSGSGDTQYF
TRBV6-6	NA	CASIPRGSDYEQYF
TRBV28	TRBD1	CASSMGTAGGDGYTF